These 26 T cell receptor beta chains came from one sample sequenced in a study of tumor and adjacent non-tumor tissue in lung cancer. Three rounds of nested PCR, following a modified ARM-PCR protocol, produced the TCRbeta library. TCRdb used MiXCR to reprocess the multiplex PCR reads, holding one entry per CDR3 protein. The sample holds tens of thousands of distinct CDR3 sequences, nearly 70% seen once. RNA was extracted from bulk tissue without any cell sorting. Specimen: lung tumor tissue. All receptors derive from a woman between 65 and 79 years old with non-small cell lung cancer.

Comments on this clonotype: Mismatch with germline at one junction end may stem from a read error. The chain combines TRBV29-1 with TRBJ2-2; D possibly uses TRBD1 or TRBD2 (6 bases each). CDR3 length: 14 amino acids. Germline V lookup: CDR1 SQVTM, CDR2 ANQGSEA. The CDR3 here is CSVRQEGRGGEPFF. The CDR3 DNA reads TGCAGCGTTCGACAGGAGGGCCGAGGCGGGGAGCCGTTTTTT.

In the case of this clonotype: At one of its ends the junction is not consistent with the germline gene, which may arise from a read error. The chain joins TRBV6-6 to TRBJ2-3; D is unclear. The germline V gene encodes CDR1 MNHNY and CDR2 SVGAGI (reference sequence). CDR3 length equals 14 residues. Here the CDR3 DNA reads TGTGCCAGCAGATTCGCGTCACCCACAGATACTCAGTATTTT. Protein product: CASRFASPTDTQYF.

In its sample, this clonotype was seen once. V gene TRBV6-5 combines with J gene TRBJ1-4, with no clear D. CDR1 is MNHEY, CDR2 SVGAGI, per germline. This CDR3 region has 14 residues. The germline V and J ends were trimmed by 9 bases and 0 bases, with 11 bases remaining between them. DNA of the CDR3: TGTGCCAGTAGACCTACGCCAACTAATGAAAAACTGTTTTTT. Translated, it gives CASRPTPTNEKLFF.

In the case of this clonotype: The junction differs from germline at one of its ends, possibly a read error. The gene calls are TRBV5-1 and TRBJ2-2; D is possibly TRBD1 or TRBD2 (5 bases each). There are 15 residues in the CDR3. CDR1 and CDR2 from the germline V gene are SGHRS and YFSETQ. The CDR3, as DNA: TGCGCCAGCAGCCGCCGGGATGCAAACACCAGGGAGCCGTTTTTT. The encoded protein is CASSRRDANTREPFF.

Comments on this clonotype: The junction and the germline gene differ at one end; a read error may be behind it. The V gene is TRBV12-3 or TRBV12-4, the J gene TRBJ2-7, with TRBD2 as a possible D gene (5 bases). This CDR3 has 13 residues. The CDR3 spells CASTLGGSYEQYF. The CDR3 DNA reads as TGTGCCAGCACTTTAGGAGGATCCTACGAGCAGTACTTC.

As regards this clonotype: With a much larger clone just one base away, this may be a read error. This chain uses TRBV24-1 with TRBJ2-2; D unclear. This CDR3 contains 14 residues. Germline assignment: CDR1 KGHDR and CDR2 SFDVKD. DNA for the CDR3: TGTGCCACCAGTAAGGGTCCGAACACCCGGGAGCTGTTTTTT. It is translated as CATSKGPNTRELFF.

Concerning this clonotype itself: At one end, the junction sequence differs from germline, possibly due to a read error. The J gene is TRBJ1-6, the V gene TRBV6-6, with TRBD1 matching 7 bases. This CDR3 comprises 14 residues. Germline V CDR1 and CDR2: MNHNY, SVGAGI (reference sequence). DNA of the CDR3: TGTGCCAGCGGTTCAGAGACAGGGTTGTCAACCCTCCATTTT. Protein product: CASGSETGLSTLHF.

The rearrangement joins TRBV7-3 to TRBJ2-1, with D tentatively TRBD1 or TRBD2 (5 bases each). V lost 2 bases, J lost 5 bases, and 13 bases lay in between. This CDR3 has 15 residues. The germline V gene encodes CDR1 SGHTA and CDR2 FQGTGA. The CDR3 is CASSLGASFDNEQFF. The CDR3 coding sequence is TGTGCCAGCAGCTTAGGGGCTAGCTTCGACAATGAGCAGTTCTTC. The variable domain in full, completed from reference TRBV7-3 and TRBJ2-1, reads GAGVSQTPSNKVTEKGKYVELRCDPISGHTALYWYRQSLGQGPEFLIYFQGTGAADDSGLPNDRFFAVRPEGSVSTLKIQRTERGDSAVYLCASSLGASFDNEQFFGPGTRLTVL.

The chain links TRBV12-3 or TRBV12-4 to TRBJ1-5; D may be TRBD1 (5 bases). V was pared by 5 bases and J by 4 bases, with 18 bases between. This CDR3 comprises 16 residues. The CDR3 DNA reads as TGTGCCAGCAGTAGAACAGGACTGAGTGGAAATCAGCCCCAGCATTTT. The encoded protein is CASSRTGLSGNQPQHF.

This clonotype showed up just once. J is TRBJ2-3 and V is TRBV4-2, with D unclear. V was trimmed by 2 bases and J by 5 bases, leaving 8 bases between them. The CDR3 is 13 amino acids. Germline CDR1 is LGHNA and CDR2 is YNFKEQ. The CDR3 protein is CASSQTTEDTQYF. The CDR3 coding sequence is TGTGCCAGCAGCCAAACTACAGAAGATACGCAGTATTTT.

The V call is TRBV7-9, the J call TRBJ2-1; 12 nucleotides line up with TRBD2. This CDR3 comprises 17 residues. With 11 bases clipped from V and 3 bases from J, the junction kept 14 bases outside the gene matches. Germline-derived CDR1 and CDR2 are SEHNR and FQNEAQ (reference sequence). This chain's CDR3 is CACINLAGGPLYNEQFF. The CDR3 DNA reads TGTGCCTGTATCAATCTAGCGGGAGGGCCCCTCTACAATGAGCAGTTCTTC.

This clonotype was found a few times. A read error may explain this, as a much larger clone is one base away. The rearrangement joins TRBV6-6 to TRBJ1-5, with D hard to call. V dropped 6 bases and J dropped 11 bases, with 17 bases sitting between them. The germline V gene encodes CDR1 MNHNY and CDR2 SVGAGI (reference sequence). The CDR3 length is 13 residues. The CDR3 protein is CASRDPGGGAQHF. For the CDR3, the DNA is TGTGCCAGCAGGGACCCAGGTGGTGGGGCCCAGCATTTT.

There are a few counts of this clonotype. The chain couples TRBV4-1 to TRBJ2-7; a weak D match, TRBD1 (6 bases). The CDR3 is 16 residues long. Deletions cut 7 bases from V and 4 bases from J, with 23 bases between. Germline CDR1 and CDR2: MGHRA and YSYEKL. The CDR3, as DNA: TGCGCCAGCAATCAAGAATACAGGGAATACTATTACGAGCAGTACTTC. Residues: CASNQEYREYYYEQYF.

The table lists this clonotype with a count of one. One end of the junction does not line up with germline, which may come from a read error. The chain joins TRBV4-2 to TRBJ1-2, with no clear D. The CDR3 sequence is 15 residues long. Germline loops: CDR1 LGHNA, CDR2 YNFKEQ. Here the CDR3 reads CVSSQTPGLSYGYTF. CDR3 nucleotides: TGTGTCAGCAGCCAAACCCCTGGACTCAGCTATGGCTACACCTTC.

Turning to this clonotype: One junction end does not reproduce the germline sequence, and a read error may be involved. The chain joins TRBV28 to TRBJ1-3; perhaps TRBD1 as D (5 bases). Germline CDR1 MDHEN, CDR2 SYDVKM. The CDR3 covers 15 residues. The CDR3 DNA follows: TGTGCCAGCAACCCGACAGTCATCTCTGGAACCACCATATATTTT. It yields the protein CASNPTVISGTTIYF.

This clonotype has ten or more counts. The rearrangement links TRBV12-3 or TRBV12-4 to TRBJ2-1; D is unresolved. The length of the CDR3 is 17 residues. Trimming took off 3 bases at V and 0 bases at J, with 15 bases between the two ends. The CDR3 DNA follows: TGTGCCAGCAGTTTTCGCCCGGCAGATGGCTCCTACAATGAGCAGTTCTTC. Residues: CASSFRPADGSYNEQFF.

A note on this clonotype: The conserved closing phenylalanine or tryptophan is absent in this CDR3, likely reflecting a read error. The J gene is TRBJ1-2, the V gene TRBV6-1; the D is unclear. From germline, CDR1 is MNHNS and CDR2 SASEGT. The CDR3 extends over 13 amino acids. Between the trimmed V and J ends, which lost 0 bases and 7 bases, there was a span of 9 bases. The CDR3 region is CASSEAEDLGYTS. The DNA for the CDR3 is TGTGCCAGCAGTGAAGCGGAAGATCTTGGCTACACCTCC.

This clonotype was observed at least ten times. CDR3 in amino acids: CSVRDRYQETQYF. For the CDR3, the DNA is TGCAGCGTTCGGGACAGGTACCAAGAGACCCAGTACTTC. This chain joins TRBV29-1 and TRBJ2-5, with 8 nucleotides matching TRBD1. The V gene end was trimmed by 5 bases and the J gene end by 0 bases; junction bases not matched to a gene: 2. This CDR3 has 13 residues. Germline V gives CDR1 SQVTM, CDR2 ANQGSEA.

The count of this clonotype is one. The rearrangement uses TRBV6-5 and TRBJ2-1; the match to TRBD1 covers 9 bases. Germline values: CDR1 MNHEY, CDR2 SVGAGI. V shed 5 bases, J shed 5 bases, and the junction held 10 bases outside the gene matches. The CDR3 length is 16 residues. The CDR3 loop reads CASSTTSGQGHNEQFF. The CDR3 nucleotides read TGTGCCAGCAGTACCACTTCGGGACAGGGCCACAATGAGCAGTTCTTC.

The genes are TRBV7-9 and TRBJ1-6; D unresolved. This CDR3 spans 12 amino acids. Per germline, CDR1 SEHNR and CDR2 FQNEAQ (reference sequence). V lost 4 bases and J 6 bases, leaving 4 bases between the germline ends. The CDR3 spells CASSYTNSPLHF. The CDR3, as DNA: TGTGCCAGCAGCTATACTAATTCACCCCTCCACTTT.

The chain joins TRBV4-2 to TRBJ2-5; TRBD1 matches 7 bases. Germline CDR1 reads LGHNA; CDR2 reads YNFKEQ. The CDR3 spans 14 residues. The V gene end was trimmed by 11 bases and the J gene end by 6 bases; junction bases not matched to a gene: 15. The CDR3 spells CAYSQEYRGKTQYF. CDR3 sequence (DNA): TGTGCCTACAGCCAAGAATACAGGGGAAAGACCCAGTACTTC.

This chain links TRBV29-1 with TRBJ1-2; TRBD1 is a possible D gene (5 bases). Trimming left V 6 bases short and J 0 bases short, with 14 bases between. Germline assignment: CDR1 SQVTM and CDR2 ANQGSEA. This CDR3 spans 14 amino acids. The DNA of the CDR3 is TGCAGCGTCGAGGATGACAGAACTAACTATGGCTACACCTTC. It specifies CSVEDDRTNYGYTF.

As for this clonotype: Compared with germline, one end of the junction differs, possibly owing to a read error. The chain couples TRBV6-5 to TRBJ2-3; D may be TRBD2 (6 bases). This CDR3 is 14 amino acids long. CDR1 MNHEY and CDR2 SVGAGI come from the germline V gene. The CDR3 loop reads CVRSYSTGEDTQFF. CDR3 coding DNA: TGTGTCAGAAGTTACTCGACGGGAGAGGATACGCAGTTTTTT.

Details on this clonotype: Because the CDR3 is missing its conserved closing phenylalanine or tryptophan, this is likely a read error. V gene TRBV7-3 combines with J gene TRBJ2-2; 11 positions agree with TRBD2. Germline V CDR1 and CDR2: SGHTA, FQGTGA. The CDR3 extends over 17 amino acids. CDR3 region: CASCLTPSGRKTGELFI. CDR3 sequence (DNA): TGTGCCAGCTGCTTAACCCCTAGCGGGAGGAAAACCGGTGAGCTGTTTATT.

Of note for this clonotype: No conserved phenylalanine or tryptophan is present at the end of the CDR3, so a read error is the likely explanation. The limits of the CDR3 on the DNA are not certain, so only TCRdb's listed CDR3 is given. V is TRBV29-1 and J is TRBJ2-1; the table's D call, TRBD2, was not checked against the DNA. The CDR3 numbers 16 amino acids, ends counted. The V gene's germline CDR1 is SQVTM and CDR2 ANQGSEA. CDR3 in amino acids: CSVRLAGGNTYNEKFL.

A word on this clonotype: At one end, the junction sequence differs from germline, possibly due to a read error. The chain links TRBV4-1 to TRBJ1-1, with D perhaps matching TRBD1 (5 bases). This CDR3 is built from 16 residues. Germline CDR1 MGHRA, CDR2 YSYEKL. The CDR3 reads CASSQVGQGVDTEAYF. The CDR3 DNA is TGCGCTAGCAGCCAAGTGGGTCAGGGTGTTGACACTGAAGCTTACTTT.